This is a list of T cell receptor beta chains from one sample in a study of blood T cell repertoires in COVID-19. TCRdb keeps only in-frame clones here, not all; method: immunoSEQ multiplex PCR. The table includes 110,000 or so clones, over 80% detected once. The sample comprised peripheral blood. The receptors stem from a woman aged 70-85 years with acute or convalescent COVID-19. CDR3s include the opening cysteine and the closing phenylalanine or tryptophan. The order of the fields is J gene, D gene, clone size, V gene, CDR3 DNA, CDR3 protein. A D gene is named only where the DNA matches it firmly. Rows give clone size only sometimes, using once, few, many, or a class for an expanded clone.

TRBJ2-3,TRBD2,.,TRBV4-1,TGCGCCAGCAGCCGTTACGGGGGGGCCTTTGATGGGGACGGAGATACGCAGTATTTT,CASSRYGGAFDGDGDTQYF
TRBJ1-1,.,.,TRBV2,TGTGCCAGCAGTCCTCCCCCCCCCACTGAAGCTTTCTTT,CASSPPPPTEAFF
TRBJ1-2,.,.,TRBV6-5,TGTGCCAGCAGTTACGCTGGGGGGGCGCAGAACTATGGCTACACCTTC,CASSYAGGAQNYGYTF
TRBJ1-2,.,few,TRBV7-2,TGTGCCAGCAGCCCCGCCGCCAGGGGAACCCACTATGGCTACACCTTC,CASSPAARGTHYGYTF
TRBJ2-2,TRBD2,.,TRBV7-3,TGTGCCAGCAGCCTAGGACTAGTTCCTACCGGGGAGCTGTTTTTT,CASSLGLVPTGELFF
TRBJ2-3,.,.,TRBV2,TGTGCCAGCAGGCGGGAACACACAGATACGCAGTATTTT,CASRREHTDTQYF
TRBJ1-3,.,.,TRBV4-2,TGTGCCAGCAGCCCTCGGGGAATGACTGGAAACACCATATATTTT,CASSPRGMTGNTIYF
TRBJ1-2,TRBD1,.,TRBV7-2,TGTGCCAGCAGCCTAGGAGGTTCGGGACAGGGGAATGGCTACACCTTC,CASSLGGSGQGNGYTF
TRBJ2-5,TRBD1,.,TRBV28,TGTGCCAGCAGTTTAAGTGGCAGGGGGCGGCGAGAGACCCAGTACTTC,CASSLSGRGRRETQYF
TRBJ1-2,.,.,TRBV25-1,TGTGCCAGCAGTGAACGGTTCGGACAGACTAACTATGGCTACACCTTC,CASSERFGQTNYGYTF
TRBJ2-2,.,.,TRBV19,TGTGCCACCCGCCGGACGGGGGTCCGGACCGGGGAGCTGTTTTTT,CATRRTGVRTGELFF
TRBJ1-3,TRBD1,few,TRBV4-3,TGCGCCAGCAGCCAACTGGTCCAGGGGGCAGGAAACACCATATATTTT,CASSQLVQGAGNTIYF
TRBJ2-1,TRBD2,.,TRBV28,TGTGCCAGCAGTTTAGCGGGAGCCCCGAGCTCCTACAATGAGCAGTTCTTC,CASSLAGAPSSYNEQFF
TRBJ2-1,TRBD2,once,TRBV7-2,TGTGCCAGCAGCCCGATGGGGCTAGCGGGACTGAGCTCCTACAATGAGCAGTTCTTC,CASSPMGLAGLSSYNEQFF
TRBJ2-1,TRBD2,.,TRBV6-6,TGTGCCAGCAAGAGGACTAGCGGCTCCTACAATGAGCAGTTCTTC,CASKRTSGSYNEQFF
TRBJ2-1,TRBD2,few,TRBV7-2,TGTGCCAGCAGCTGGGGACTAGCGGGAAATGAGCAGTTCTTC,CASSWGLAGNEQFF
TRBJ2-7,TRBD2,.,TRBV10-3,TGTGCCATCAGTGACCCTAGCGGGAGCTCCTACGAGCAGTACTTC,CAISDPSGSSYEQYF
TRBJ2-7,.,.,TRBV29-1,TGCAGCGTTGAAGACAGGGGATTTAGTGAGCAGTACTTC,CSVEDRGFSEQYF
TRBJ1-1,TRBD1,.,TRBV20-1,TGCAGTGCTAGTTGGGACAGGAACACTGAAGCTTTCTTT,CSASWDRNTEAFF
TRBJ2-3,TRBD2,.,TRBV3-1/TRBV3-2,TGTGCCAGCAGCCAAGTTAGCGGGGTTTTCGCTTCTCGGACAGATACGCAGTATTTT,CASSQVSGVFASRTDTQYF
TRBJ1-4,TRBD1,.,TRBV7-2,TGTGCCAGCAGCTTATTTCCTACAGGGGCAACTAATGAAAAACTGTTTTTT,CASSLFPTGATNEKLFF
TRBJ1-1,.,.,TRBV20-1,TGCAGTGCTAGTAACTCTCGGCTAGTGAACACTGAAGCTTTCTTT,CSASNSRLVNTEAFF
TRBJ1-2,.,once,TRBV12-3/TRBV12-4,TGTGCCAGCAGTTTTAGGGCCAGGGATGGCTACACCTTC,CASSFRARDGYTF
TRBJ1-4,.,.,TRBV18,TGTGCCAGCTCACGGGAGCCCAATGAAAAACTGTTTTTT,CASSREPNEKLFF
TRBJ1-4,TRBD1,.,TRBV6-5,TGTGCCAGCTCGCATTCCGGGACAGCCTTAGAAAAACTGTTTTTT,CASSHSGTALEKLFF
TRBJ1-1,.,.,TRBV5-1,TGCGCCAGCAGCTTGGCCGGGGACACTGAAGCTTTCTTT,CASSLAGDTEAFF
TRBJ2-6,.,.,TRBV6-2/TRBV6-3,TGTGCCAGCAGCGTTTTTGGGGGGTCCTCTGGGGCCAACGTCCTGACTTTC,CASSVFGGSSGANVLTF
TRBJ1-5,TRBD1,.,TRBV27,TGTGCCAGCAGCCCTGACAGGGATAGCAATCAGCCCCAGCATTTT,CASSPDRDSNQPQHF
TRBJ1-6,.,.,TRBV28,TGTGCCAGCAACCAGGGCCTGGGTTATAATTCACCCCTCCACTTT,CASNQGLGYNSPLHF
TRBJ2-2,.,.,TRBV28,TGTGCCAGCAGTCCGACTAGGAACACCGGGGAGCTGTTTTTT,CASSPTRNTGELFF
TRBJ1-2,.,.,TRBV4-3,TGCGCCAGCAGCTCGGACGGACAAGCTAACTATGGCTACACCTTC,CASSSDGQANYGYTF
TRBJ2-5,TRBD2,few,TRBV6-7,TGTGCCAGCATCGGGGGGACCCAAGAGACCCAGTACTTC,CASIGGTQETQYF
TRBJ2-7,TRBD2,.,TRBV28,TGTGCCAGCAGGGGGACTAGCGGATTTTACGAGCAGTACTTC,CASRGTSGFYEQYF
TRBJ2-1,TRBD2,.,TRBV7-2,TGTGCCAGCAGCGACGGACTAGCGGTCGGTGAGCAGTTCTTC,CASSDGLAVGEQFF
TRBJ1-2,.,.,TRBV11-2,TGTGCCAGCAGCTTAGCTAATTTTGGCTACACCTTC,CASSLANFGYTF
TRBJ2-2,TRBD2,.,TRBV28,TGTGCCAGCAGTTTAGTCGGCGGCCTGGCGACTAGCGGACCGAACACCGGGGAGCTGTTTTTT,CASSLVGGLATSGPNTGELFF
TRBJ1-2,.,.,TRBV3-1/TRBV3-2,TGTGCCAGCAGCCAACCCTACGGGGTACACTATGGCTACACCTTC,CASSQPYGVHYGYTF
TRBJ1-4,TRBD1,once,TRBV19,TGTGCCAGTAGTAGGGGACAGCGTAATGAAAAACTGTTTTTT,CASSRGQRNEKLFF
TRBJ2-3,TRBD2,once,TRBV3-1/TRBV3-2,TGTGCCAGCACCCCTCTGCGGGGGAACACAGATACGCAGTATTTT,CASTPLRGNTDTQYF
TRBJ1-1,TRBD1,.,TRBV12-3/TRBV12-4,TGTGCCAGCAGCCCCAGGGGGCTTGATGAAGCTTTCTTT,CASSPRGLDEAFF